Listed below are T cell receptor beta chains from one sample, sequenced in a study of blood T cell repertoires in COVID-19. Measured with immunoSEQ multiplex PCR; TCRdb has only the in-frame clones, and not every one. The sample lists approximately 170,000 clones; 83% were seen once. Material: peripheral blood. Receptors originate from a woman aged 80 or over with acute or convalescent COVID-19. The CDR3 runs from the conserved cysteine through the conserved F or W. A D gene is named only where the DNA matches it firmly. The size of a clone is reported for some rows only, either as once, few or many, or as a class for expanded clones.

>TRBV6-4|TRBJ2-1|NA|medium-sized
TGTGCCAGCAGTGACTCTGGCAGGGCAGGGGTTAATGAGCAGTTCTTC
CASSDSGRAGVNEQFF
>TRBV18|TRBJ1-3|TRBD1|NA
TGTGCCAGCTCAGACCGACAGGGCCCCTCTGGAAACACCATATATTTT
CASSDRQGPSGNTIYF
>TRBV6-2/TRBV6-3|TRBJ1-1|TRBD1|NA
TGTGCCAGCAGTTCGACACAGGGGGCGAGGGACACTGAAGCTTTCTTT
CASSSTQGARDTEAFF
>TRBV30|TRBJ1-3|NA|NA
TGTGCCTGGAGTCAACTCGGGGGCTCTGGAAACACCATATATTTT
CAWSQLGGSGNTIYF
>TRBV9|TRBJ2-1|TRBD2|NA
TGTGCCAGCAGCGTAGGAGCGGGAAATCAATACAATGAGCAGTTCTTC
CASSVGAGNQYNEQFF
>TRBV5-4|TRBJ2-5|NA|NA
TGTGCCAGCAGCGGGGAGGCGCAAGAGACCCAGTACTTC
CASSGEAQETQYF
>TRBV6-5|TRBJ1-2|NA|NA
TGTGCCAGCTCGCAGGGTAACTTTGACTATGGCTACACCTTC
CASSQGNFDYGYTF
>TRBV19|TRBJ1-4|NA|NA
TGTGCCAGTAGTCGGACACCTTCAACTAATGAAAAACTGTTTTTT
CASSRTPSTNEKLFF
>TRBV5-6|TRBJ2-3|TRBD1|NA
TGTGCCAGCAGCGAGACAGGGGCGAGTGACACAGATACGCAGTATTTT
CASSETGASDTDTQYF
>TRBV28|TRBJ1-5|NA|NA
TGTGCCAGCAGTCGGACCGCGGGGGCTATACAGCCCCAGCATTTT
CASSRTAGAIQPQHF
>TRBV25-1|TRBJ1-2|TRBD1|NA
TGTGCCAGCGCCAGGGACAGTACGAACTATGGCTACACCTTC
CASARDSTNYGYTF
>TRBV9|TRBJ1-1|NA|NA
TGTGCCAGCAGCGAGGGGCAGGGGTTGAACACTGAAGCTTTCTTT
CASSEGQGLNTEAFF
>TRBV9|TRBJ2-5|TRBD1|NA
TGTGCCAGCAGCGTAGGGGCAGGGGGTGGTCAAGAGACCCAGTACTTC
CASSVGAGGGQETQYF
>TRBV6-2/TRBV6-3|TRBJ2-7|TRBD1|NA
TGTGCCAGCAGTTGGGACAGAAGCTCCTACGAGCAGTACTTC
CASSWDRSSYEQYF
>TRBV6-2/TRBV6-3|TRBJ2-6|NA|NA
TGTGCCAGCAGTACTCTCGGCGGAGGGAGCTCTGGGGCCAACGTCCTGACTTTC
CASSTLGGGSSGANVLTF
>TRBV19|TRBJ1-3|NA|NA
TGTGCCAGTAGTATAGATGGAACAGTTGGAAACACCATATATTTT
CASSIDGTVGNTIYF
>TRBV19|TRBJ1-4|TRBD1|NA
TGTGCCAGTAGTTCCTCGGACAGGGTGTACGAAAAACTGTTTTTT
CASSSSDRVYEKLFF
>TRBV5-4|TRBJ1-1|NA|once
TGTGCCAGCAGCTGGAGGGGTTCTGAAGCTTTCTTT
CASSWRGSEAFF
>TRBV29-1|TRBJ2-5|TRBD2|NA
TGCAGCGTTGCCCTAGCGGTACAAGAGACCCAGTACTTC
CSVALAVQETQYF
>TRBV5-1|TRBJ2-3|TRBD1|NA
TGCGCCAGCAGCGGACAGGGGGCGAGTGCGGCAGATACGCAGTATTTT
CASSGQGASAADTQYF